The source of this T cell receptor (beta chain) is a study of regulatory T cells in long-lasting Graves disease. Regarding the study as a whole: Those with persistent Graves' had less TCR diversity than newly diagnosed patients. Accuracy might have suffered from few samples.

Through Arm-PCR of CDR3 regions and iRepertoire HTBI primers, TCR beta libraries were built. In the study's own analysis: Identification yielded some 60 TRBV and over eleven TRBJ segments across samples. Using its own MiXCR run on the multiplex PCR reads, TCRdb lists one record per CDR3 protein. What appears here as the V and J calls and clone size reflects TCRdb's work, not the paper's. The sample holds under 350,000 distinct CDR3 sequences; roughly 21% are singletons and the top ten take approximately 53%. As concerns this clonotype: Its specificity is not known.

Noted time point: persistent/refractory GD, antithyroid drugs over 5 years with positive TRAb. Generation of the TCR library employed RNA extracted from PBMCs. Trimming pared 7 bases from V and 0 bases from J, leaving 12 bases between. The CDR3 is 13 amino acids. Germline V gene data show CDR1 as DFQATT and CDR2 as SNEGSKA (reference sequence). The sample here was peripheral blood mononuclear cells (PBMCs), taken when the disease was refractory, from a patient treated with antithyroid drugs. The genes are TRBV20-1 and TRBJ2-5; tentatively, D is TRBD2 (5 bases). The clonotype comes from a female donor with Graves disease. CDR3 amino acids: CSGNGGYQETQYF. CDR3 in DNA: TGCAGTGGTAATGGCGGGTACCAAGAGACCCAGTACTTC.